This T cell receptor (beta chain) was sequenced for a study of CD8 T cells in Susac syndrome. Sequencing of TCR beta drew on CD8+ and CD4+ T cells from blood. Treatment-naive patients with stable or active relapsing-remitting disease were the multiple sclerosis controls. As for this clonotype: The antigen remains unidentified.

RNA amounts of about 0.5 to 1 ug underwent reverse transcription with random hexamers. The method of amplification for TCR beta CDR3 was immunoSEQ multiplex PCR, covering 54 Vbeta and 13 Jbeta. Each CDR3 protein is one row after TCRdb ran MiXCR on the immunoSEQ multiplex PCR reads. The sample shows around 200,000 distinct CDR3 sequences, over 90% of them seen only once. Overall study findings and caveats: The study conceded that its TCR sequencing and HLA analysis involved relatively few individuals.

Per germline, CDR1 SNHLY and CDR2 FYNNEI. Trimming left V 4 bases short and J 7 bases short, with 14 bases between. This CDR3 contains 14 residues. This TCR came from a human donor with multiple sclerosis. This chain connects TRBV2 to TRBJ1-5; D may be TRBD1 (6 bases). Material for sequencing was CD4+ T cells from PBMCs. CDR3 in DNA: TGTGCCAGCAGTGCGGTCAGGGGAGGACAGCCCCAGCATTTT. It specifies CASSAVRGGQPQHF.